These 19 T cell receptor beta chains share one sample of origin, sequenced in a study of T cell changes during pregnancy in multiple sclerosis. Some clones are missing from TCRdb's copy, which holds only in-frame ones; the method was immunoSEQ multiplex PCR. Altogether about 59,000 clones are present, roughly 90% being singletons, with the ten largest covering around 2.7%. The sample consisted of peripheral blood, taken in the second trimester of pregnancy. The receptors originated from a female donor in good health, enrolled as a control in a pregnancy study.

This chain links TRBV30 with TRBJ2-2; D gene unclear. The CDR3 is made up of 14 amino acids. Trimming took off 0 bases at V and 4 bases at J, with 9 bases between the two ends. Per germline, CDR1 GTSNPN and CDR2 SVGIG (reference sequence). In DNA, the CDR3 is TGTGCCTGGAGTGTAAAGAGGTTCACCGGGGAGCTGTTTTTT. It encodes CAWSVKRFTGELFF.

The J gene is TRBJ2-3, the V gene TRBV4-3; D is unresolved. The CDR3 sequence is 15 residues long. The germline gives CDR1 LGHNA, CDR2 YSLEER. V was cut by 0 bases and J by 2 bases, with 9 bases left in between. The CDR3 DNA follows: TGCGCCAGCAGCCAAGAAGCAGCGTACACAGATACGCAGTATTTT. It translates to CASSQEAAYTDTQYF.

V is TRBV7-3 and J is TRBJ2-1; D might be TRBD2 (7 bases). The CDR3 is 16 amino acids. Germline V gene lookup returns CDR1 SGHTA and CDR2 FQGTGA. V lost 6 bases and J 1 base, leaving 16 bases between the germline ends. The DNA of the CDR3 is TGTGCCAGCAGTCTGGCGGGGGCCACTTCCTACAATGAGCAGTTCTTC. Encoded protein: CASSLAGATSYNEQFF.

This clone was observed a few times. The chain recombines TRBV6-5 with TRBJ1-2; 10 bases map to TRBD1. Losses at the gene ends were 8 bases for V and 7 bases for J; bases not matched to a gene: 13. This CDR3 has 15 amino acids. The V gene's germline CDR1 is MNHEY and CDR2 SVGAGI. The CDR3 DNA reads as TGTGCCAGCCTCCGGGACAGGGGCTTTGCGGGTGGCTACACCTTC. This gives the protein CASLRDRGFAGGYTF.

This clone was counted a few times. The V and J genes are TRBV5-1 and TRBJ1-1; possibly TRBD1 for D (6 bases). Germline CDR1 SGHRS, CDR2 YFSETQ. This CDR3 region has 16 residues. Between the trimmed V and J ends, which lost 2 bases and 5 bases, there was a span of 19 bases. Here the CDR3 reads CASSLPGGGLGTEAFF. The CDR3 DNA reads as TGCGCCAGCAGCTTACCGGGCGGGGGGCTTGGGACTGAAGCTTTCTTT.

The chain couples TRBV19 to TRBJ2-7; 8 positions agree with TRBD2. V lost 5 bases, J lost 3 bases, and 6 bases stayed unmatched. There are 14 residues in the CDR3. The germline gives CDR1 LNHDA, CDR2 SQIVND (reference sequence). Here the CDR3 DNA reads TGTGCCAGTAGTCCATCTCTAGCGGGCTACGAGCAGTACTTC. Translation: CASSPSLAGYEQYF.

The chain links TRBV27 to TRBJ2-4; 7 positions agree with TRBD2. CDR3 length: 12 amino acids. Germline CDR1 MNHEY, CDR2 SMNVEV (reference sequence). J gave up 10 bases and V 6 bases, and 6 bases lay outside the gene matches. CDR3 sequence: CASSPGAGIQYF. The CDR3 DNA follows: TGTGCCAGCAGCCCCGGAGCGGGGATTCAGTACTTC.

The chain uses TRBV6-5 and TRBJ1-6, with D possibly TRBD1 on 5 matching bases. CDR1 is MNHEY and CDR2 is SVGAGI in the germline V gene. Trimming took off 4 bases at V and 9 bases at J, with 16 bases between the two ends. CDR3 length: 15 amino acids. The CDR3 protein is CASSSGGGEPSPLHF. For the CDR3, the DNA is TGTGCCAGCAGTTCCGGGGGAGGGGAGCCTTCACCCCTCCACTTT.

The chain links TRBV5-6 to TRBJ2-3; D might be TRBD2 (6 bases). CDR1 SGHDT and CDR2 YYEEEE come from the germline V gene. The CDR3 sequence is 16 residues long. V was shortened by 0 bases and J by 3 bases, with 14 bases between the two germline ends. As DNA, the CDR3 is TGTGCCAGCAGCTTGGTTCCGGGGAGGCGTACAGATACGCAGTATTTT. Protein sequence: CASSLVPGRRTDTQYF.

This chain uses TRBV5-5 with TRBJ1-2, with 7 nucleotides matching TRBD1. Germline V gene lookup returns CDR1 SGHKS and CDR2 YYEKEE (reference sequence). V lost 2 bases to trimming and J lost 8 bases; unmatched junction nucleotides: 15. The CDR3 consists of 16 residues. The DNA of the CDR3 is TGTGCCAGCAGCTTAGAAGGGACAGCCCAAAAGCGGGGCTACACCTTC. Protein product: CASSLEGTAQKRGYTF.

V usage is TRBV2 and J usage is TRBJ1-1; D is unresolved. The CDR3 is made up of 13 amino acids. The germline V gene encodes CDR1 SNHLY and CDR2 FYNNEI. Deletions cut 11 bases from V and 0 bases from J, with 13 bases between. In DNA form, the CDR3 reads TGTGCCTCCCAAGGAGGCATGAACACTGAAGCTTTCTTT. Translated, it gives CASQGGMNTEAFF.

The rearrangement uses TRBV19 and TRBJ1-2, with TRBD1 identical over 11 bases. The germline V gene encodes CDR1 LNHDA and CDR2 SQIVND (reference sequence). The CDR3 extends over 16 amino acids. V lost 8 bases, J lost 4 bases, and 12 bases stayed unmatched. CDR3 DNA: TGTGCCAGTGGCCGGGACAGGGGGGTACGAAGCTATGGCTACACCTTC. Protein sequence: CASGRDRGVRSYGYTF.

This sequence joins TRBV12-5 and TRBJ1-4; 7 bases are a match to TRBD1. This CDR3 is built from 16 residues. The germline V gene has CDR1 LGHNT and CDR2 FRNRAP. Unmatched junction bases numbered 8, after V lost 3 bases and J lost 4 bases. The CDR3, as DNA: TGTGCTAGTGGTTTTACCTCGACAGGGATTAATGAAAAACTGTTTTTT. This sequence encodes CASGFTSTGINEKLFF.

In this sample, this clone turned up once. The chain joins TRBV27 to TRBJ2-1, with 7 positions matching TRBD1. The CDR3 is 14 amino acids. The germline V gene encodes CDR1 MNHEY and CDR2 SMNVEV (reference sequence). The junction had 1 base not matched to a gene; V was cut back by 2 bases and J by 3 bases. The CDR3 DNA follows: TGTGCCAGCAGTTTAACAGGGGTCTACAATGAGCAGTTCTTC. Encoded protein: CASSLTGVYNEQFF.

This chain connects TRBV27 to TRBJ2-7, with D tentatively TRBD2 (6 bases). The germline V gene has CDR1 MNHEY and CDR2 SMNVEV (reference sequence). The ends were cut back, 3 bases at V and 0 bases at J, with 12 bases in the middle. This CDR3 contains 15 residues. The CDR3 loop is CASSFLAPSSYEQYF. CDR3 sequence (DNA): TGTGCCAGCAGTTTCCTAGCGCCAAGCTCCTACGAGCAGTACTTC.

The rearrangement joins TRBV19 to TRBJ2-5; the D gene is possibly TRBD1 (6 bases). This CDR3 has 16 residues. Germline values: CDR1 LNHDA, CDR2 SQIVND (reference sequence). V lost 4 bases and J lost 4, with 19 bases in between. The CDR3, as DNA: TGTGCCAGTAGTAGGACCCCCCAGGGGCGCGGAGAGACCCAGTACTTC. As protein: CASSRTPQGRGETQYF.

The chain links TRBV5-6 to TRBJ1-1; D is uncertain. Germline V gene data show CDR1 as SGHDT and CDR2 as YYEEEE. The CDR3 sequence is 15 residues long. With 1 base removed from V and 1 base from J, the gap between germline ends came to 11 bases. The DNA for the CDR3 is TGTGCCAGCAGCTTGCCGACGGGAACGAACACTGAAGCTTTCTTT. Translated: CASSLPTGTNTEAFF. Supplemented by reference TRBV5-6 and TRBJ1-1, the full variable domain reads DAGVTQSPTHLIKTRGQQVTLRCSPKSGHDTVSWYQQALGQGPQFIFQYYEEEERQRGNFPDRFSGHQFPNYSSELNVNALLLGDSALYLCASSLPTGTNTEAFFGQGTRLTVV.

The chain couples TRBV7-9 to TRBJ2-7; TRBD2 matches 8 bases. The CDR3 is made up of 14 amino acids. The germline CDR1 and CDR2 sequences are SEHNR and FQNEAQ (reference sequence). J was trimmed by 4 bases and V by 5 bases; bases with no gene match: 7. The CDR3 DNA reads TGTGCCAGCAGCGCCGCGGGAGGTCGGTACGAGCAGTACTTC. It codes for CASSAAGGRYEQYF.

The chain has TRBV28 and TRBJ1-5; 9 nucleotides line up with TRBD1. The V segment lost 4 bases and the J segment 5 bases; nucleotides outside the gene matches: 6. This CDR3 contains 15 residues. Germline V gives CDR1 MDHEN, CDR2 SYDVKM. CDR3 nucleotides: TGTGCCAGCAGTTCGGACAGGGGAACCTATCAGCCCCAGCATTTT. Translated: CASSSDRGTYQPQHF.